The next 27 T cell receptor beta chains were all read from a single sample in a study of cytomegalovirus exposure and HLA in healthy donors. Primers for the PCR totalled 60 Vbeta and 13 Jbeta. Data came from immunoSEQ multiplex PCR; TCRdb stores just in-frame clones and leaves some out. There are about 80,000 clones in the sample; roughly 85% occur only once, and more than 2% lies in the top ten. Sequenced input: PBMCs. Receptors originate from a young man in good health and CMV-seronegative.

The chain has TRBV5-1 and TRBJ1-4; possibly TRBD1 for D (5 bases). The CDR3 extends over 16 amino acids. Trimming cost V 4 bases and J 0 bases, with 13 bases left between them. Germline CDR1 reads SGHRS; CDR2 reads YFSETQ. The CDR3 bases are TGCGCCAGCAGCCTGGGGGTCGGGACAACTAATGAAAAACTGTTTTTT. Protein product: CASSLGVGTTNEKLFF.

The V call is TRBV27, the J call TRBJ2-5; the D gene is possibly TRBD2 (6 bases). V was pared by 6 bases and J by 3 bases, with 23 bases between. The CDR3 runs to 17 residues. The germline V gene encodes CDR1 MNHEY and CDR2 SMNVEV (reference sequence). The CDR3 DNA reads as TGTGCCAGCAGATCCCTTGGGGCGGGATCTGGTGAAGAGACCCAGTACTTC. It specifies CASRSLGAGSGEETQYF.

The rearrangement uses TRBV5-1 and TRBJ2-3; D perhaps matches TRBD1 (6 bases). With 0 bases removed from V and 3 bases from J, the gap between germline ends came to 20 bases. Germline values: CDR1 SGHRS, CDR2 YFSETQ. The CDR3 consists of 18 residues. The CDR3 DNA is TGCGCCAGCAGCTTGGGGTTTCTGGGGGACATCGGGACAGATACGCAGTATTTT. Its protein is CASSLGFLGDIGTDTQYF.

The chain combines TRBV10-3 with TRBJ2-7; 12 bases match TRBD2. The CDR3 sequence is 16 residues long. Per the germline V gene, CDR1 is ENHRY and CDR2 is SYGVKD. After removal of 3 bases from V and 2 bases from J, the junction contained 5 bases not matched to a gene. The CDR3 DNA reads TGTGCCATCAGTGATCCCACTAGCGGGGGGACCTACGAGCAGTACTTC. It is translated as CAISDPTSGGTYEQYF.

The CDR3 DNA is TGCGCCAGCAGCTTGACCCGAGGGAGCGGAGACCACAATGAGCAGTTCTTC. Encoded protein: CASSLTRGSGDHNEQFF. The chain employs TRBV5-1 and TRBJ2-1, with D perhaps matching TRBD2 (5 bases). CDR3 size: 17 residues. V lost 1 base and J lost 5, with 19 bases in between. Germline loops: CDR1 SGHRS, CDR2 YFSETQ.

Here the CDR3 DNA reads TGTGCCAGCGGTCATAGCGGCAGCTCCTACGAGCAGTACTTC. This codes for CASGHSGSSYEQYF. This sequence joins TRBV2 and TRBJ2-7; the D gene is possibly TRBD2 (6 bases). Germline CDR1 SNHLY, CDR2 FYNNEI. This CDR3 has 14 residues. V lost 8 bases, J lost 0 bases, and 14 bases lay in between.

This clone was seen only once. CDR3 sequence reads: CASSSGLVWGEQYF. In DNA form, the CDR3 reads TGTGCCAGCAGTTCGGGACTAGTCTGGGGCGAGCAGTACTTC. The chain employs TRBV27 and TRBJ2-7, with 8 positions matching TRBD2. Losses at the gene ends were 4 bases for V and 6 bases for J; bases not matched to a gene: 8. The germline V gene encodes CDR1 MNHEY and CDR2 SMNVEV (reference sequence). The CDR3 loop spans 14 amino acids.

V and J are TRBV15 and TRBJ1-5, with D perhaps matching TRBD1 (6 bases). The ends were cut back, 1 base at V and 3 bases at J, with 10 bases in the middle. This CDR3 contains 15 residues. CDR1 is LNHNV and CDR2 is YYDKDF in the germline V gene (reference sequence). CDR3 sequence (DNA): TGTGCCACCAGCAGAGGCAGGGGACCCAATCAGCCCCAGCATTTT. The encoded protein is CATSRGRGPNQPQHF.

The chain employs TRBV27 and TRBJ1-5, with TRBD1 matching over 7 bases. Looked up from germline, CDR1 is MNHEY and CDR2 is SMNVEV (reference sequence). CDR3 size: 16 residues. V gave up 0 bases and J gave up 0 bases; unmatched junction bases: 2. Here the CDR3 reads CASSLSGGLSNQPQHF. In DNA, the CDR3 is TGTGCCAGCAGTTTATCAGGGGGCCTTAGCAATCAGCCCCAGCATTTT.

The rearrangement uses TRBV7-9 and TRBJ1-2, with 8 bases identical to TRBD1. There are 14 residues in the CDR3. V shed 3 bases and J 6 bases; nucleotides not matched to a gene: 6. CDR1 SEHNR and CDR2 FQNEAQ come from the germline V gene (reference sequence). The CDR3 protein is CASSFMDRVDGYTF. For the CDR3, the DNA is TGTGCCAGCAGCTTCATGGACAGGGTCGATGGCTACACCTTC.

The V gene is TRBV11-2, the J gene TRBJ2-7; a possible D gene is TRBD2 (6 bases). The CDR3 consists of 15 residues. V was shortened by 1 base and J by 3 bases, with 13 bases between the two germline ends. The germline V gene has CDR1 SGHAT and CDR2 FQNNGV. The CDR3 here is CASSLGRGGIYEQYF. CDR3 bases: TGTGCCAGCAGCTTAGGAAGGGGAGGAATCTACGAGCAGTACTTC.

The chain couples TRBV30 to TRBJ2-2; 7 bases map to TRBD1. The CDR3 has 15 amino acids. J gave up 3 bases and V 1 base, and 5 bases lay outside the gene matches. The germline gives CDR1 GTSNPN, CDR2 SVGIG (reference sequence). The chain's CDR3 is CAWSEGAADTGELFF. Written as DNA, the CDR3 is TGTGCCTGGAGTGAGGGGGCGGCCGACACCGGGGAGCTGTTTTTT.

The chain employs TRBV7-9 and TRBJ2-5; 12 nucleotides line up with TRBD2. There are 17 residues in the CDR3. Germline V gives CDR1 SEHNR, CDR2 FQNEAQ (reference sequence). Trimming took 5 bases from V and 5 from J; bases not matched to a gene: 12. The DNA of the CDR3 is TGTGCCAGCAGCCAGAAATCGGGACTAGCGGGCTATGAGACCCAGTACTTC. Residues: CASSQKSGLAGYETQYF.

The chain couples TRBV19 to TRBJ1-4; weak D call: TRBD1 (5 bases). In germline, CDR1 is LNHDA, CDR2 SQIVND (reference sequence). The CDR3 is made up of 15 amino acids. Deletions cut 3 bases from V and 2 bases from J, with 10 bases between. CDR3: CASSIPGGTNEKLFF. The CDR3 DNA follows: TGTGCCAGTAGTATCCCCGGGGGTACTAATGAAAAACTGTTTTTT.

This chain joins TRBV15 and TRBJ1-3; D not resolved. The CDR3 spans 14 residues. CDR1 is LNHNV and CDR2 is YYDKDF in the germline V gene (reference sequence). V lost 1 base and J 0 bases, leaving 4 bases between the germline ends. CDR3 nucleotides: TGTGCCACCAGCAGAGCAATCTCTGGAAACACCATATATTTT. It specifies CATSRAISGNTIYF. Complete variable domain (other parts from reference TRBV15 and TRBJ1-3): DAMVIQNPRYQVTQFGKPVTLSCSQTLNHNVMYWYQQKSSQAPKLLFHYYDKDFNNEADTPDNFQSRRPNTSFCFLDIRSPGLGDTAMYLCATSRAISGNTIYFGEGSWLTVV.

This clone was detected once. CDR3 protein: CASRRQHTDTQYF. The DNA of the CDR3 is TGTGCCAGCAGGCGACAGCACACAGATACGCAGTATTTT. V is TRBV6-5 and J is TRBJ2-3; D is perhaps TRBD1 (5 bases). CDR1 and CDR2 from the germline V gene are MNHEY and SVGAGI. V was clipped by 6 bases and J by 2 bases, with 9 bases between them. This CDR3 is built from 13 residues.

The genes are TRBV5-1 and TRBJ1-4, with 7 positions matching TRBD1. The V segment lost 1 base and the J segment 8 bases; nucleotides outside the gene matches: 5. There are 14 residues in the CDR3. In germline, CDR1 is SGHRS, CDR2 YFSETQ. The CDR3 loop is CASSLNRGGEKLFF. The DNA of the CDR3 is TGCGCCAGCAGCTTGAACAGGGGCGGCGAAAAACTGTTTTTT.

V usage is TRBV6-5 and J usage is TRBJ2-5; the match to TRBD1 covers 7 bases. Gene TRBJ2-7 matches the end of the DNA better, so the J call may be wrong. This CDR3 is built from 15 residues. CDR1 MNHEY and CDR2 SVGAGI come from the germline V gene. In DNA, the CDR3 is TGTGCCAGCACCCCCACCCCGACAGGGACCTACGAGCAGTACTTC. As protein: CASTPTPTGTYEQYF.

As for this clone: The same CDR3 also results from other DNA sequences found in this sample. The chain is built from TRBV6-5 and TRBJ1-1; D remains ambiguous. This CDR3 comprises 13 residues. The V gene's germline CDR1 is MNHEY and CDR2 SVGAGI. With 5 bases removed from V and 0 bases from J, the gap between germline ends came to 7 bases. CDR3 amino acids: CASSLRVNTEAFF. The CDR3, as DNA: TGTGCCAGCAGTCTCCGGGTGAACACTGAAGCTTTCTTT.

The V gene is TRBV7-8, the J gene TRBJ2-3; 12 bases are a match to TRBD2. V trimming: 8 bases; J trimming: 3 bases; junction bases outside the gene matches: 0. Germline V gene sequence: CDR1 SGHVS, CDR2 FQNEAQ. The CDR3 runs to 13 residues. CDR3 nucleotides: TGTGCCAGCGGACTAGCGGGAACAGATACGCAGTATTTT. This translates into CASGLAGTDTQYF.

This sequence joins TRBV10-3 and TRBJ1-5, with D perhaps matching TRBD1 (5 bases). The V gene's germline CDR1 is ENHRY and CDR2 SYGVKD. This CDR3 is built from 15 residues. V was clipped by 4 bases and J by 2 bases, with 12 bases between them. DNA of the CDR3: TGTGCCATCAGTGTAGATGGGGGGGGCAATCAGCCCCAGCATTTT. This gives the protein CAISVDGGGNQPQHF.

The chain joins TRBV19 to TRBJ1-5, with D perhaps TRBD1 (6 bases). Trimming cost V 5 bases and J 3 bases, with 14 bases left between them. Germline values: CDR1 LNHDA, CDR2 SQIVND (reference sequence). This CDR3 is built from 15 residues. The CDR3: CASSPPGAHNQPQHF. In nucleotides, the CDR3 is TGTGCCAGTAGTCCCCCAGGGGCGCACAATCAGCCCCAGCATTTT.

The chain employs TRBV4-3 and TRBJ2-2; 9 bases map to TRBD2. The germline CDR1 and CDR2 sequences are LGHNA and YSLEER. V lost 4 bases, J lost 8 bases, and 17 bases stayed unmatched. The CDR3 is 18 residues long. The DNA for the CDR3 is TGCGCCAGCAGCCTAAGAGCGGGTAGCGGGAGTAGATCGGGGGAGCTGTTTTTT. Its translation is CASSLRAGSGSRSGELFF.

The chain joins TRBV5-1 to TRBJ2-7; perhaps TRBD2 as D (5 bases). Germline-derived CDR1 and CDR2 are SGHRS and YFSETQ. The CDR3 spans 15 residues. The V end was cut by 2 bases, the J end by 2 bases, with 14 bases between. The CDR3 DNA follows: TGCGCCAGCAGCTTAGTTGGAGGAGGCACCTACGAGCAGTACTTC. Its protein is CASSLVGGGTYEQYF.

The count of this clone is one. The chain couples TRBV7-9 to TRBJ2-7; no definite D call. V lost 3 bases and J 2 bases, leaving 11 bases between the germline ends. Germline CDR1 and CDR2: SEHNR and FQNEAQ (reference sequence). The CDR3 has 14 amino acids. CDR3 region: CASSFVADPYEQYF. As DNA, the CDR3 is TGTGCCAGCAGCTTTGTCGCAGATCCCTACGAGCAGTACTTC.

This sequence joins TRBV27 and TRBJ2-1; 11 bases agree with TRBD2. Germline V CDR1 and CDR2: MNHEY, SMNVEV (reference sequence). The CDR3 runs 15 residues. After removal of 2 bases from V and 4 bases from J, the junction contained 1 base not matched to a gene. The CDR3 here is CASSLGTSGYNEQFF. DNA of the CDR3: TGTGCCAGCAGTTTAGGGACTAGCGGATACAATGAGCAGTTCTTC.

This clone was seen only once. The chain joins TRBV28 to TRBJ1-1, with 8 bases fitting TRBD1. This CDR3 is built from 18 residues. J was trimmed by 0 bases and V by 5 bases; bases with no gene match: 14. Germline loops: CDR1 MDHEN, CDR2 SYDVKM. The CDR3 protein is CASSLSLPSTGVNTEAFF. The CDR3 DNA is TGTGCCAGCAGTCTCTCCCTACCTTCGACAGGGGTGAACACTGAAGCTTTCTTT.